This T cell receptor beta chain was found in a study of radiotherapy plus CTLA-4 blockade in lung cancer. Study-wide results and limits: TCR clones originating in tumors grew in number in blood after radiotherapy plus ipilimumab.

The assay was immunoSEQ multiplex PCR, and TCRdb's table has in-frame clones only and misses some. The sample consists of about 48,000 clones, approximately 86% of them appearing once. In the case of this clone: Its antigen is currently unknown.

This CDR3 spans 15 amino acids. Trimming at V came to 4 bases and at J to 7 bases, leaving 8 bases not matched to a gene. Germline assignment: CDR1 SGHRS and CDR2 YFSETQ. The rearrangement uses TRBV5-1 and TRBJ2-1, with TRBD2 identical over 10 bases. Sequenced material: peripheral blood, taken from a patient treated with radiotherapy plus ipilimumab. This TCR was sampled from a human donor with non-small cell lung cancer that progressed on radiotherapy plus ipilimumab. Some clones in this sample may be carry-over from other donors' samples. The CDR3 spells CASSTGTSEGNEQFF. In DNA, the CDR3 is TGCGCCAGCAGCACCGGGACTAGCGAGGGGAATGAGCAGTTCTTC.